The clone carrying this T cell receptor beta chain was found many times. The data originate from a study of spatial heterogeneity in lung cancer. TCRdb passed the 5' RACE reads through MiXCR, listing each CDR3 protein once. Here the sample spans 39,000 or so distinct CDR3 sequences, approximately 3.1% being singletons. Stated time point: sample taken at primary tumor resection. CDR1 is DFQATT, CDR2 SNEGSKA, per germline (reference sequence). The CDR3 loop spans 12 amino acids. The chain links TRBV20-1 to TRBJ2-7, with D perhaps TRBD1 or TRBD2 (5 bases each). The sample here was normal lung tissue next to the tumor, taken at surgery. The source of this sequence is a male donor with early-stage non-small cell lung cancer. The CDR3 DNA reads TGCTCCGGCCTCCGGGGCCCCTACGAGCAGTACTTC. Its translation is CSGLRGPYEQYF.